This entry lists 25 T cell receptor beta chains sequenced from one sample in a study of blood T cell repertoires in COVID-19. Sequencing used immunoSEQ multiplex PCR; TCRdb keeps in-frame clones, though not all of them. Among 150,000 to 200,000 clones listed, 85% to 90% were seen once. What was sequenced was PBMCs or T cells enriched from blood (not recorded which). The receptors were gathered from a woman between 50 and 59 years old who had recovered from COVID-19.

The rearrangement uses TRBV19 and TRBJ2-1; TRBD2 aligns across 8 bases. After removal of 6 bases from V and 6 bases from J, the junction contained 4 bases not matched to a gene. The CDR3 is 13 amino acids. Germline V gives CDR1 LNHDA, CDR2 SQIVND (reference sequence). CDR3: CASRPGGGNEQFF. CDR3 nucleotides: TGTGCCAGTAGACCCGGGGGGGGCAATGAGCAGTTCTTC.

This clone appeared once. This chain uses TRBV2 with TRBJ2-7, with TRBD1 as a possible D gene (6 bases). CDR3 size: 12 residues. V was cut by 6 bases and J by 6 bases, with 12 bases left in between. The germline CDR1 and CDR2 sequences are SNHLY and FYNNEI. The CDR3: CASRVTGSEQYF. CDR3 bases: TGTGCCAGCAGGGTTACAGGGTCCGAGCAGTACTTC.

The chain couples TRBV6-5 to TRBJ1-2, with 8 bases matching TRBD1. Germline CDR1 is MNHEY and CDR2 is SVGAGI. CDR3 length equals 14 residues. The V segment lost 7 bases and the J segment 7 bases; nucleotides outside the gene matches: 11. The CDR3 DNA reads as TGTGCCAGCACCGTCGGGCAGGGGGCGTCTGGCTACACCTTC. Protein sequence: CASTVGQGASGYTF.

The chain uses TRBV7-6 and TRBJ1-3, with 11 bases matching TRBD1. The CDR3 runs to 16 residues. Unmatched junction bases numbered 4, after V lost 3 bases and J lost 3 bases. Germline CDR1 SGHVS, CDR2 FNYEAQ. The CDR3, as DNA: TGTGCCAGCAGCTTTGGGACAGGGGGAGTTGGAAACACCATATATTTT. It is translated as CASSFGTGGVGNTIYF.

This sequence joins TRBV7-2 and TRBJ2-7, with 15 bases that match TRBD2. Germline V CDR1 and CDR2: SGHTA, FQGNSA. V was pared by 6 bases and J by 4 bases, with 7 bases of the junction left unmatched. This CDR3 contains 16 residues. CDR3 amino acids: CASSRTSGGARYEQYF. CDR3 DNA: TGTGCCAGCAGTCGGACTAGCGGGGGGGCCAGGTACGAGCAGTACTTC.

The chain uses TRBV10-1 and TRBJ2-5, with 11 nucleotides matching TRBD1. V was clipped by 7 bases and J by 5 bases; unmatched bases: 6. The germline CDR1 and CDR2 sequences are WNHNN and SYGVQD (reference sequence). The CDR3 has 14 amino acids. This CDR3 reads CASTRTGGIETQYF. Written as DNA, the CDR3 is TGCGCCAGCACCCGGACAGGGGGCATTGAGACCCAGTACTTC.

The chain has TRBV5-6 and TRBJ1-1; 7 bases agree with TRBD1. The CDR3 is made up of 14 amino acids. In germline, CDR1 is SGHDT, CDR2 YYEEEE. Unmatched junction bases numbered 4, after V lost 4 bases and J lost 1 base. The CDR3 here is CASSRTGSNTEAFF. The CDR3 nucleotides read TGTGCCAGCAGCCGGACAGGTTCGAACACTGAAGCTTTCTTT.

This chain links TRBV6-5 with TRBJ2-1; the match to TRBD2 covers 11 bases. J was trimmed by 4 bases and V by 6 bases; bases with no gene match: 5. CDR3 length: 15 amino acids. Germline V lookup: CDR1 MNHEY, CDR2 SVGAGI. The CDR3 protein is CASRYSGGGYNEQFF. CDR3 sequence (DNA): TGTGCCAGCAGATATAGCGGGGGGGGTTACAATGAGCAGTTCTTC.

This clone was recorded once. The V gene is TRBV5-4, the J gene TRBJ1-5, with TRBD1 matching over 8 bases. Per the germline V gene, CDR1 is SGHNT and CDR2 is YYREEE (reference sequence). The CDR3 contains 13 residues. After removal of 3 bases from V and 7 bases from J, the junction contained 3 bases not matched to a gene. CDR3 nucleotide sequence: TGTGCCAGCAGCTCGGACAGGGCCCAGCCCCAGCATTTT. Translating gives CASSSDRAQPQHF.

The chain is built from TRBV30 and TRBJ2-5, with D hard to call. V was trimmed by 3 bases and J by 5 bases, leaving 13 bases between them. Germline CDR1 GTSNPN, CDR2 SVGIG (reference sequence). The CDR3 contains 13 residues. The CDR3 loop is CAWSIRVGETQYF. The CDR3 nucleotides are TGTGCCTGGAGCATCCGGGTCGGGGAGACCCAGTACTTC. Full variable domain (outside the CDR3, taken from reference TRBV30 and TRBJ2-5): SQTIHQWPATLVQPVGSPLSLECTVEGTSNPNLYWYRQAAGRGLQLLFYSVGIGQISSEVPQNLSASRPQDRQFILSSKKLLLSDSGFYLCAWSIRVGETQYFGPGTRLLVL.

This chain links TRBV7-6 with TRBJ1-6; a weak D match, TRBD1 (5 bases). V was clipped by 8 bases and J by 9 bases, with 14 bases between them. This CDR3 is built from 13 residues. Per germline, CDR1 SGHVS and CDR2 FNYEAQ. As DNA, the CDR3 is TGTGCCAGCGCTCCAGGGTCCGGTTCACCCCTCCACTTT. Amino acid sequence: CASAPGSGSPLHF.

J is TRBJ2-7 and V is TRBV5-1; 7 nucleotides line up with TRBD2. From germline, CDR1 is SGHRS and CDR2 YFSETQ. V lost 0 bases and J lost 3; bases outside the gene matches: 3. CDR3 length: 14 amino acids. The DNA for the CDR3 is TGCGCCAGCAGCTTGGAGGCGGGGGACTACGAGCAGTACTTC. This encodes CASSLEAGDYEQYF.

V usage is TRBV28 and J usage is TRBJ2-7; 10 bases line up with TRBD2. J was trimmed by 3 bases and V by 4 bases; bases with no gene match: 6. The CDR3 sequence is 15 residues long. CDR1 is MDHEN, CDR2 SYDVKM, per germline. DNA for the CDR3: TGTGCCAGCAGTTCGCTTGGACTAGCGGACTACGAGCAGTACTTC. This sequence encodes CASSSLGLADYEQYF.

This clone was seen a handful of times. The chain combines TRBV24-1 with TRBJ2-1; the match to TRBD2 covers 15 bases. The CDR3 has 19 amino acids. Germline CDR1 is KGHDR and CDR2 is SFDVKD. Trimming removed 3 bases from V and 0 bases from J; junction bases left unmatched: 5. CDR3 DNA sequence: TGTGCCACCAGTGATCCGGGACTAGCGGGGGGTGGCTCCTACAATGAGCAGTTCTTC. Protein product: CATSDPGLAGGGSYNEQFF.

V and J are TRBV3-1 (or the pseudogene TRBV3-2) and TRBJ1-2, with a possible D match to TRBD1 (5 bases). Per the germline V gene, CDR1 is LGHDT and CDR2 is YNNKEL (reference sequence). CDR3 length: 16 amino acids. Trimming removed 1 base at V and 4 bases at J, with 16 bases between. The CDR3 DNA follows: TGTGCCAGCAGCCAAGCATGGGGGGGACTAGGCTATGGCTACACCTTC. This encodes CASSQAWGGLGYGYTF.

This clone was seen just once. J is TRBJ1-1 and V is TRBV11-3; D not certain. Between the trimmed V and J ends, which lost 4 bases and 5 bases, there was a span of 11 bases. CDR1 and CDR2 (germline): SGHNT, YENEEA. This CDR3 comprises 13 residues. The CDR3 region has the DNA TGTGCCAGCAGCTCCTCTAAGATGACTGAAGCTTTCTTT. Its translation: CASSSSKMTEAFF.

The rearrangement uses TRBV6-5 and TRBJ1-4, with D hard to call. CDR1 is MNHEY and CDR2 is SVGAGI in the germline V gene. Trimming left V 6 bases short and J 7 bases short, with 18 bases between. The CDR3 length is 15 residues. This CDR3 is CASRARGRVTEKLFF. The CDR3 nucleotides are TGTGCCAGCAGAGCGCGAGGGAGGGTTACTGAAAAACTGTTTTTT.

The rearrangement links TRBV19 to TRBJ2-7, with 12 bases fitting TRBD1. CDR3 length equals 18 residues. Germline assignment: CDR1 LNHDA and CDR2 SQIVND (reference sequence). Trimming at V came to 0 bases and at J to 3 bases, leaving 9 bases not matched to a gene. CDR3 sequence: CASSIDLLGTGGVYEQYF. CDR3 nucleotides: TGTGCCAGTAGTATAGATCTATTGGGGACAGGGGGCGTCTACGAGCAGTACTTC.

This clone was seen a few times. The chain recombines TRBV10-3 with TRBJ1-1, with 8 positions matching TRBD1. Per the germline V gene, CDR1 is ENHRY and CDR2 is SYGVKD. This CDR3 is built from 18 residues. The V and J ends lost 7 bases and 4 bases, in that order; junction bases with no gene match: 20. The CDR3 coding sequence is TGTGCCATCACGGCCTCCCTACTCCTCAGGGGGCAGGGCACTGAAGCTTTCTTT. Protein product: CAITASLLLRGQGTEAFF.

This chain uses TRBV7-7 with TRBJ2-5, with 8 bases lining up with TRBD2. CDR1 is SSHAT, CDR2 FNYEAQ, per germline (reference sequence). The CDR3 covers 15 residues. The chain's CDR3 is CASAPGLGTQETQYF. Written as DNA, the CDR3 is TGTGCTAGTGCACCGGGACTAGGGACCCAAGAGACCCAGTACTTC.

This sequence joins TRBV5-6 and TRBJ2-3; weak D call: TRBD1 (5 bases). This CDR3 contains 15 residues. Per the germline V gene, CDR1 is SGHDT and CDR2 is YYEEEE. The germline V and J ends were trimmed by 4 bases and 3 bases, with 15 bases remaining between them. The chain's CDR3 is CASSPEQGETDTQYF. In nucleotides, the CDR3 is TGTGCCAGCAGCCCGGAGCAGGGTGAAACAGATACGCAGTATTTT.

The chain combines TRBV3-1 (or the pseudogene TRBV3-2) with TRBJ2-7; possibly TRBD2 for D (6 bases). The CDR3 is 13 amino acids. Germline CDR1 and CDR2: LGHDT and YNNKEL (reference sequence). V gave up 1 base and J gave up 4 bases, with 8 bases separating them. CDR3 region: CASSQAGTYEQYF. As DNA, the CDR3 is TGTGCCAGCAGCCAAGCGGGGACTTACGAGCAGTACTTC.

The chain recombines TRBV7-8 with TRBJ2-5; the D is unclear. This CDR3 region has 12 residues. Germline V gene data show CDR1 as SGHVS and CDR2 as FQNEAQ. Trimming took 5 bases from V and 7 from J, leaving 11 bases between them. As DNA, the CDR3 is TGTGCCAGCAGCCTTGACTTGGGGACCCAGTACTTC. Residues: CASSLDLGTQYF.

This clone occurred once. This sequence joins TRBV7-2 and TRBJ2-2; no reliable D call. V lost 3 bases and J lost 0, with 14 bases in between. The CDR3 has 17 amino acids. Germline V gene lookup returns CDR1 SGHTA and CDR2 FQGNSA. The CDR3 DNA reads TGTGCCAGCAGCTTGGAAGGCCGGGTGGCGAACACCGGGGAGCTGTTTTTT. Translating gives CASSLEGRVANTGELFF.

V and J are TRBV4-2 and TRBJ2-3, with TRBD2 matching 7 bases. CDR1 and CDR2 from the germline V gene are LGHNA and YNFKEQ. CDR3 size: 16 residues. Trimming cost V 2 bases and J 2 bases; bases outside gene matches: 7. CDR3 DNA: TGTGCCAGCAGCCAAAGGAGCGGGGTTAACACAGATACGCAGTATTTT. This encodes CASSQRSGVNTDTQYF.